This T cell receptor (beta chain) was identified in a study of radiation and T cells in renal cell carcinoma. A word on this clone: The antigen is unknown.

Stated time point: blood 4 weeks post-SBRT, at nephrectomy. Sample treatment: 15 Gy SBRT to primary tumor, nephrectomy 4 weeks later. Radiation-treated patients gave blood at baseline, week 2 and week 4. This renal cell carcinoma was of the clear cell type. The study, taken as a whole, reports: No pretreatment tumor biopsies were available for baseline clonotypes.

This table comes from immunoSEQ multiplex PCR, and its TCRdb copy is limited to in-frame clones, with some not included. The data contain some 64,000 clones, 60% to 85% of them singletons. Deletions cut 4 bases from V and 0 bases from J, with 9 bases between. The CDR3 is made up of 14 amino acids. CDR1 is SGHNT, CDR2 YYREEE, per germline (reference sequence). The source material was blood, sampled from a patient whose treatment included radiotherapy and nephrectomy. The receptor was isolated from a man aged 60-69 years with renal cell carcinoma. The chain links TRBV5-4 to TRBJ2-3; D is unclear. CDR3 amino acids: CASSLSRSTDTQYF. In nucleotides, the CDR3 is TGTGCCAGCAGCCTGTCTAGAAGCACAGATACGCAGTATTTT. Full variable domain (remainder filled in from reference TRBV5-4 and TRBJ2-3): ETGVTQSPTHLIKTRGQQVTLRCSSQSGHNTVSWYQQALGQGPQFIFQYYREEENGRGNFPPRFSGLQFPNYSSELNVNALELDDSALYLCASSLSRSTDTQYFGPGTRLTVL.